These 27 T cell receptor beta chains were all obtained from the same sample, sequenced in a study of blood T cell repertoires in COVID-19. The table came from immunoSEQ multiplex PCR; TCRdb's copy has only in-frame clones and leaves some out. Found here are tens of thousands of clones, approximately 83% of them singletons; the top ten hold roughly a tenth. The specimen sequenced was peripheral blood. Receptors originate from an elderly man with COVID-19, enrolled during active disease.

The chain has TRBV19 and TRBJ1-6, with 8 bases matching TRBD1. The CDR3 extends over 16 amino acids. The junction had 9 bases not matched to a gene; V was cut back by 5 bases and J by 6 bases. The germline CDR1 and CDR2 sequences are LNHDA and SQIVND (reference sequence). DNA of the CDR3: TGTGCCAGTAGTGTCGGACAGGGCACCAGTAATTCACCCCTCCACTTT. It codes for CASSVGQGTSNSPLHF.

The genes are TRBV15 and TRBJ2-5; the match to TRBD2 covers 7 bases. V gave up 0 bases and J gave up 4 bases; unmatched junction bases: 11. The CDR3 loop spans 17 amino acids. The germline V gene has CDR1 LNHNV and CDR2 YYDKDF (reference sequence). The CDR3 sequence is CATSRDSVLASLETQYF. In DNA form, the CDR3 reads TGTGCCACCAGCAGAGACTCAGTACTAGCGTCACTAGAGACCCAGTACTTC.

This CDR3 is CASSVYGQSGEQFF. The DNA for the CDR3 is TGTGCCAGCAGCGTATATGGACAGTCGGGTGAGCAGTTCTTC. This chain links TRBV9 with TRBJ2-1; TRBD1 is a possible D gene (6 bases). Germline V gene sequence: CDR1 SGDLS, CDR2 YYNGEE. The CDR3 is 14 amino acids. The germline V and J ends were trimmed by 1 base and 9 bases, with 14 bases remaining between them.

The chain combines TRBV24-1 with TRBJ2-3, with D perhaps TRBD2 (6 bases). Germline-derived CDR1 and CDR2 are KGHDR and SFDVKD. V gave up 3 bases and J gave up 5 bases, with 17 bases separating them. The CDR3 runs to 16 residues. The CDR3 bases are TGTGCCACCAGTGATGTCCTTACCGGGAGTAAAGATACGCAGTATTTT. This sequence encodes CATSDVLTGSKDTQYF.

The genes are TRBV5-1 and TRBJ2-1; TRBD2 matches at 12 bases. CDR1 is SGHRS and CDR2 is YFSETQ in the germline V gene. The length of the CDR3 is 20 residues. Trimming cost V 4 bases and J 7 bases; bases outside gene matches: 21. CDR3 DNA: TGCGCCAGCAGCCCACTACCTGGCTCGGCTAGCGGGGGGGCCCTTAATGAGCAGTTCTTC. Its translation is CASSPLPGSASGGALNEQFF.

The chain carries TRBV2 and TRBJ1-1; D possibly corresponds to TRBD1 (5 bases). Trimming left V 9 bases short and J 4 bases short, with 18 bases between. From germline, CDR1 is SNHLY and CDR2 FYNNEI. The CDR3 is made up of 14 amino acids. The CDR3 reads CASPRGEGSTEAFF. The CDR3 nucleotides are TGTGCCAGTCCCCGGGGGGAGGGGAGCACTGAAGCTTTCTTT.

This clone has just one count. The rearrangement uses TRBV28 and TRBJ1-5; TRBD1 aligns across 9 bases. The CDR3 runs to 15 residues. Trimming cost V 2 bases and J 5 bases; bases outside gene matches: 4. CDR1 MDHEN and CDR2 SYDVKM come from the germline V gene. The CDR3 region has the DNA TGTGCCAGCAGTTTAACGACAGGGGGAGATCAGCCCCAGCATTTT. Translated: CASSLTTGGDQPQHF.

The chain combines TRBV11-2 with TRBJ1-3; 8 bases are a match to TRBD1. This CDR3 comprises 16 residues. Germline CDR1 reads SGHAT; CDR2 reads FQNNGV. J lost 1 base, V lost 0 bases, and 2 bases had no gene match. This CDR3 is CASSLEQGVSGNTIYF. CDR3 coding DNA: TGTGCCAGCAGCTTAGAACAGGGGGTATCTGGAAACACCATATATTTT.

This clone was recorded only once. The chain combines TRBV27 with TRBJ1-2, with D unclear. The germline V and J ends were trimmed by 6 bases and 4 bases, with 15 bases remaining between them. The CDR3 runs 14 residues. CDR1 and CDR2 from the germline V gene are MNHEY and SMNVEV (reference sequence). This chain's CDR3 is CASSKSSSGYGYTF. The CDR3 coding sequence is TGTGCCAGCAGCAAGAGCTCATCTGGCTATGGCTACACCTTC.

V gene TRBV2 combines with J gene TRBJ1-3; D not resolved. Trimming pared 6 bases from V and 1 base from J, leaving 7 bases between. The CDR3 is 13 amino acids. The germline CDR1 and CDR2 sequences are SNHLY and FYNNEI. CDR3 DNA: TGTGCCAGCAGCCCTATATCTGGAAACACCATATATTTT. Translating it yields CASSPISGNTIYF.

The chain has TRBV3-1 (or the pseudogene TRBV3-2) and TRBJ2-5; D is ambiguous. The CDR3 spans 15 residues. CDR1 is LGHDT and CDR2 is YNNKEL in the germline V gene (reference sequence). With 5 bases removed from V and 2 bases from J, the gap between germline ends came to 15 bases. DNA for the CDR3: TGTGCCAGCAGCACTTCCTCGGCCGGGCAAGAGACCCAGTACTTC. This gives the protein CASSTSSAGQETQYF.

DNA of the CDR3: TGTGCCAGCAGCTTGGACATAGCGGGGGGGGTCAACAATGAGCAGTTCTTC. Encoded protein: CASSLDIAGGVNNEQFF. The chain combines TRBV5-4 with TRBJ2-1; 11 bases line up with TRBD2. CDR3 length equals 17 residues. V lost 0 bases to trimming and J lost 5 bases; unmatched junction nucleotides: 7. The germline gives CDR1 SGHNT, CDR2 YYREEE (reference sequence).

V and J are TRBV5-1 and TRBJ1-1, with TRBD1 matching 8 bases. The CDR3 length is 14 residues. V dropped 3 bases and J dropped 4; count of bases not matched to a gene: 5. CDR1 and CDR2 from the germline V gene are SGHRS and YFSETQ. CDR3 sequence (DNA): TGCGCCAGCAGCTCTCGACAGGGGAGCACTGAAGCTTTCTTT. It yields the protein CASSSRQGSTEAFF.

This rearrangement joins TRBV6-5 to TRBJ2-1, with 11 positions matching TRBD2. The CDR3 is made up of 15 amino acids. Losses at the gene ends were 6 bases for V and 9 bases for J; bases not matched to a gene: 10. CDR1 MNHEY and CDR2 SVGAGI come from the germline V gene. This CDR3 reads CASRLTSGSRGEQFF. The DNA of the CDR3 is TGTGCCAGCAGGCTAACTAGCGGGAGTAGGGGTGAGCAGTTCTTC.

The CDR3 coding sequence is TGTGCCAGCAGTAGTAGGACAGCTAATGAAAAACTGTTTTTT. This sequence encodes CASSSRTANEKLFF. The chain has TRBV2 and TRBJ1-4; perhaps TRBD1 as D (6 bases). The CDR3 is made up of 14 amino acids. Germline loops: CDR1 SNHLY, CDR2 FYNNEI. Trimming removed 5 bases from V and 3 bases from J, with 10 bases in between.

The chain joins TRBV7-6 to TRBJ1-1; 8 bases match TRBD1. V dropped 5 bases and J dropped 1; count of bases not matched to a gene: 9. The CDR3 is made up of 16 amino acids. Germline V gene sequence: CDR1 SGHVS, CDR2 FNYEAQ. CDR3 amino acids: CASSIGQGGKNTEAFF. The CDR3 nucleotides are TGTGCCAGCAGCATAGGACAGGGTGGAAAGAACACTGAAGCTTTCTTT.

The chain has TRBV7-2 and TRBJ1-2, with 8 bases aligning to TRBD1. J lost 14 bases, V lost 0 bases, and 5 bases had no gene match. This CDR3 is 12 amino acids long. Germline V gene lookup returns CDR1 SGHTA and CDR2 FQGNSA. The DNA of the CDR3 is TGTGCCAGCAGCTTAGCAGGACAGGGAGATACCTTC. Protein: CASSLAGQGDTF.

The V gene is TRBV19, the J gene TRBJ1-5; maybe TRBD1 (6 bases). The germline V gene encodes CDR1 LNHDA and CDR2 SQIVND (reference sequence). V shed 10 bases and J shed 2 bases, with 18 bases lying between them. CDR3 size: 15 residues. CDR3 nucleotide sequence: TGTGCCACTAACAGGGAGAGGGGAGGCAATCAGCCCCAGCATTTT. Its protein is CATNRERGGNQPQHF.

The chain carries TRBV19 and TRBJ2-1; tentatively, D is TRBD2 (6 bases). CDR1 LNHDA and CDR2 SQIVND come from the germline V gene (reference sequence). V lost 1 base and J lost 2, with 21 bases in between. This CDR3 is built from 19 residues. The CDR3 loop reads CASSIGEASVLGAYNEQFF. In nucleotides, the CDR3 is TGTGCCAGTAGTATAGGGGAAGCTAGCGTTTTGGGGGCCTACAATGAGCAGTTCTTC.

This clone was recorded only once. The CDR3 loop is CASSLDRVDTEAFF. The CDR3 coding sequence is TGTGCCAGCAGCCTGGACAGGGTGGACACTGAAGCTTTCTTT. The genes are TRBV7-2 and TRBJ1-1; 8 bases match TRBD1. Germline CDR1 reads SGHTA; CDR2 reads FQGNSA. The CDR3 sequence is 14 residues long. V lost 5 bases, J lost 3 bases, and 5 bases stayed unmatched. Drawing the rest from reference TRBV7-2 and TRBJ1-1, the complete variable domain is GAGVSQSPSNKVTEKGKDVELRCDPISGHTALYWYRQSLGQGLEFLIYFQGNSAPDKSGLPSDRFSAERTGGSVSTLTIQRTQQEDSAVYLCASSLDRVDTEAFFGQGTRLTVV.

DNA of the CDR3: TGTGCCATCAGTGGTGGGACAGGCGAGGGCTACACCTTC. It encodes CAISGGTGEGYTF. V is TRBV10-3 and J is TRBJ1-2; the match to TRBD1 covers 8 bases. The length of the CDR3 is 13 residues. Germline V gives CDR1 ENHRY, CDR2 SYGVKD. The trim removed 4 bases at V and 8 bases at J, leaving 6 bases unmatched.

This rearrangement joins TRBV28 to TRBJ1-5; D is perhaps TRBD1 (5 bases). The germline V gene encodes CDR1 MDHEN and CDR2 SYDVKM. CDR3 size: 15 residues. Deletions cut 8 bases from V and 1 base from J, with 15 bases between. The CDR3 nucleotides are TGTGCCAGCTGCCGGCAGGGACTGAGCAATCAGCCCCAGCATTTT. Residues: CASCRQGLSNQPQHF. The full variable domain, in which reference TRBV28 and TRBJ1-5 provide the parts outside the CDR3, is DVKVTQSSRYLVKRTGEKVFLECVQDMDHENMFWYRQDPGLGLRLIYFSYDVKMKEKGDIPEGYSVSREKKERFSLILESASTNQTSMYLCASCRQGLSNQPQHFGDGTRLSIL.

V gene TRBV5-1 combines with J gene TRBJ2-7; maybe TRBD2 (6 bases). Germline V gives CDR1 SGHRS, CDR2 YFSETQ. This CDR3 has 15 amino acids. Trimming left V 2 bases short and J 6 bases short, with 18 bases between. This chain's CDR3 is CASSFPGAGGGEQYF. The CDR3 nucleotides read TGCGCCAGCAGCTTCCCCGGGGCCGGGGGAGGCGAGCAGTACTTC.

This clone was counted only a few times. V gene TRBV29-1 combines with J gene TRBJ1-2; 7 bases map to TRBD1. Germline V CDR1 and CDR2: SQVTM, ANQGSEA. Losses at the gene ends were 6 bases for V and 7 bases for J; bases not matched to a gene: 8. The CDR3 extends over 12 amino acids. The CDR3 sequence: CSVQTGTVGYTF. CDR3 coding DNA: TGCAGCGTCCAGACAGGGACTGTTGGCTACACCTTC.

J is TRBJ2-3 and V is TRBV4-2; 8 bases line up with TRBD2. With 1 base clipped from V and 1 base from J, the junction kept 4 bases outside the gene matches. This CDR3 region has 16 residues. Germline CDR1 reads LGHNA; CDR2 reads YNFKEQ. The CDR3 DNA reads as TGTGCCAGCAGCCAAGCCCGGGGGGGCGGCACAGATACGCAGTATTTT. As protein: CASSQARGGGTDTQYF.

This clone was recorded once. As DNA, the CDR3 is TGTGCCAGCAGCCGCCTGGGACTAGCGGGAGGGCGAAGCTCCTACGAGCAGTACGTC. It encodes CASSRLGLAGGRSSYEQYV. The chain recombines TRBV5-4 with TRBJ2-7, with 16 nucleotides matching TRBD2. Germline V gives CDR1 SGHNT, CDR2 YYREEE (reference sequence). Trimming at V came to 4 bases and at J to 0 bases, leaving 10 bases not matched to a gene. The CDR3 spans 19 residues.

The chain links TRBV10-2 to TRBJ1-5, with TRBD1 matching 7 bases. With V trimmed by 2 bases and J by 0 bases, 4 bases remained unmatched. CDR1 and CDR2 from the germline V gene are WSHSY and SAAADI. The CDR3 has 16 residues. This CDR3 is CASSERGLISNQPQHF. The CDR3 nucleotides read TGCGCCAGCAGTGAGAGGGGGCTGATTAGCAATCAGCCCCAGCATTTT.